A single T cell receptor (beta chain) is shown here with its context. This record comes from a study of early T cells in non-severe SARS-CoV-2 infection. On the study more broadly: Whole-blood bulk RNA, unsorted, was sequenced, and chains were unpaired.

Deletions cut 3 bases from V and 4 bases from J, with 18 bases between. Per germline, CDR1 KGHSH and CDR2 LQKENI. There are 16 residues in the CDR3. Using its own MiXCR run on the 5' RACE reads, TCRdb lists one record per CDR3 protein. The sample consists of fewer than 30,000 distinct CDR3 sequences, over 4.5% of them appearing once. What was sequenced was whole blood. This clonotype was sampled from an adult who was a healthcare worker with PCR-confirmed SARS-CoV-2 infection or an uninfected control (not recorded which). This chain joins TRBV18 and TRBJ1-2; tentative D call: TRBD1 (6 bases). The CDR3 reads CASSPEGGPQFYGYTF. For the CDR3, the DNA is TGTGCCAGCTCACCTGAGGGGGGGCCTCAGTTCTATGGCTACACCTTC.